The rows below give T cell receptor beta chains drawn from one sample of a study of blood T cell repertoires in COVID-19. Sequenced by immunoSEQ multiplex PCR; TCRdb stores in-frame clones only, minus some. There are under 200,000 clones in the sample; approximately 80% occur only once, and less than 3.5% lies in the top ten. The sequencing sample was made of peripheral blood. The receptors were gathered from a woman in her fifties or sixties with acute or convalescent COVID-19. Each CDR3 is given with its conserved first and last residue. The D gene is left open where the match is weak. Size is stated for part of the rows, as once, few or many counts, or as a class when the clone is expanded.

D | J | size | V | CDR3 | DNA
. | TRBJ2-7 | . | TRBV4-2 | CASSQVSLYEQYF | TGTGCCAGCAGCCAAGTGTCCCTCTACGAGCAGTACTTC
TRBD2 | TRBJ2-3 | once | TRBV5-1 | CASTRPTSGTTDTQYF | TGCGCCAGCACAAGACCCACTAGCGGGACCACAGATACGCAGTATTTT
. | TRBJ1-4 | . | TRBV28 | CASTLGGREGEKLFF | TGTGCCAGCACCCTGGGGGGCAGGGAGGGGGAAAAACTGTTTTTT
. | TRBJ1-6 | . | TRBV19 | CASSIQQLSSYNSPLHF | TGTGCCAGTAGTATCCAACAGTTGAGCTCCTATAATTCACCCCTCCACTTT
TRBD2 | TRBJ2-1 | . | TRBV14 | CASSQENYLGGGPNNEQFF | TGTGCCAGCAGCCAAGAAAACTATTTAGGCGGGGGGCCCAACAATGAGCAGTTCTTC
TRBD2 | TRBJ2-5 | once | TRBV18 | CASSPQRGAQETQYF | TGTGCCAGCTCACCACAGCGGGGGGCACAAGAGACCCAGTACTTC
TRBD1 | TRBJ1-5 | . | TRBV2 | CASSGFTGGAYSNQPQHF | TGTGCCAGCAGTGGTTTCACAGGGGGGGCTTATAGCAATCAGCCCCAGCATTTT
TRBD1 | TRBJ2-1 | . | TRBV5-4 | CASSRGTGGLSYNEQFF | TGTGCCAGCAGCAGGGGGACAGGGGGTCTCTCCTACAATGAGCAGTTCTTC
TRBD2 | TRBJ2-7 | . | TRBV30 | CAWSLHSGGGNYEQYF | TGTGCCTGGAGTCTCCACTCCGGCGGGGGGAACTACGAGCAGTACTTC
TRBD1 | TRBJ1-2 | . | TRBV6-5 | CASRLTGGNNYGYTF | TGTGCCAGCAGACTAACAGGGGGCAATAACTATGGCTACACCTTC
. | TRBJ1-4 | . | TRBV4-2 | CASSPLGGVDEKLFF | TGTGCCAGCAGCCCCCTTGGAGGGGTAGATGAAAAACTGTTTTTT
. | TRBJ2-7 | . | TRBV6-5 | CASSPREGPYEQYF | TGTGCCAGCAGTCCCCGAGAGGGCCCGTACGAGCAGTACTTC
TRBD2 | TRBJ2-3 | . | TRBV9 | CASAAPGGVSTDTQYF | TGTGCCAGCGCCGCCCCCGGGGGGGTCAGCACAGATACGCAGTATTTT
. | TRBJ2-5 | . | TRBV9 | CASRRSEGETQYF | TGTGCCAGCAGAAGGTCAGAGGGAGAGACCCAGTACTTC
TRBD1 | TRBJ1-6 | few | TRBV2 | CASTKDRVGSYNSPLHF | TGTGCCAGCACCAAAGACAGGGTGGGCTCCTATAATTCACCCCTCCACTTT
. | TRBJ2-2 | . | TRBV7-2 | CASSLAQANTGELFF | TGTGCCAGCAGCTTAGCACAGGCGAACACCGGGGAGCTGTTTTTT
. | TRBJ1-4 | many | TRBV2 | CASSDTVLPGLNEKLFF | TGTGCCAGCAGTGATACTGTCCTGCCAGGCTTGAATGAAAAACTGTTTTTT
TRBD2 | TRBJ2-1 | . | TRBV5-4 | CASSSRTSFYNEQFF | TGTGCCAGCAGCTCGCGGACTAGCTTCTACAATGAGCAGTTCTTC
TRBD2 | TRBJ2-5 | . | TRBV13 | CASSLAGGAKTQYF | TGTGCCAGCAGCCTAGCGGGGGGGGCAAAGACCCAGTACTTC
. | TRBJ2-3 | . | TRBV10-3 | CAISEGDSATDTQYF | TGTGCCATCAGTGAAGGGGATTCCGCAACAGATACGCAGTATTTT
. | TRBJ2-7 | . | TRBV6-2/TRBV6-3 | CASSPRDAYEQYF | TGTGCCAGCAGTCCGCGGGACGCTTACGAGCAGTACTTC
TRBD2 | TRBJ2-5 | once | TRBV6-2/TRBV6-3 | CASSAFGTSGETQYF | TGTGCCAGCAGTGCCTTTGGAACTAGCGGGGAGACCCAGTACTTC
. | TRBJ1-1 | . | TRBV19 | CASSTQQGGGTEAFF | TGTGCCAGTAGTACCCAACAGGGTGGCGGGACTGAAGCTTTCTTT
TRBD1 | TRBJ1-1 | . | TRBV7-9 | CASSRQGVNTEAFF | TGTGCCAGCAGCCGACAGGGGGTGAACACTGAAGCTTTCTTT
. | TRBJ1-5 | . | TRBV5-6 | CASSLDQGGNQPQHF | TGTGCCAGCAGCTTGGATCAGGGAGGGAACCAGCCCCAGCATTTT
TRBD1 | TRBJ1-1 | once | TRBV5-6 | CASSQVKQGAYTEAFF | TGTGCCAGCAGCCAAGTAAAACAGGGGGCTTACACTGAAGCTTTCTTT
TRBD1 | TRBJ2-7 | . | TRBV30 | CAWSRDRVYSSSYEQYF | TGTGCCTGGAGCAGGGACAGGGTATACTCCAGCTCCTACGAGCAGTACTTC
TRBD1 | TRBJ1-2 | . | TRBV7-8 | CASSPIGAGGFGYTF | TGTGCCAGCAGCCCTATAGGCGCAGGGGGTTTTGGCTACACCTTC
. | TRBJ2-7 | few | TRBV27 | CASRDTGFREQYF | TGTGCCAGCAGAGATACAGGTTTCCGCGAGCAGTACTTC
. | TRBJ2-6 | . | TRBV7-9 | CASSHSGANVLTF | TGTGCCAGCAGCCACTCTGGGGCCAACGTCCTGACTTTC
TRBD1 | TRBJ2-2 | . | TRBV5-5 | CASSAGQVNTGELFF | TGTGCCAGCAGTGCTGGACAGGTTAACACCGGGGAGCTGTTTTTT
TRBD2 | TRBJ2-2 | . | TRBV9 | CASSVEGSGVGRELFF | TGTGCCAGCAGCGTAGAAGGTAGCGGGGTAGGGAGAGAGCTGTTTTTT
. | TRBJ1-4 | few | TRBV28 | CASSLSGSTNEKLFF | TGTGCCAGCAGTTTATCGGGGTCCACTAATGAAAAACTGTTTTTT
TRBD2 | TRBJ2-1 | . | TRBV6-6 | CASRTSGGRANNEQFF | TGTGCCAGCAGGACTAGCGGGGGGAGGGCTAACAATGAGCAGTTCTTC
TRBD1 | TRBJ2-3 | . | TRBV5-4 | CASSLIGQGTPDTQYF | TGTGCCAGCAGCTTGATCGGACAGGGAACGCCAGATACGCAGTATTTT
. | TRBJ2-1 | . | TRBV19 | CASSISYNEQFF | TGTGCCAGTAGTATTTCATACAATGAGCAGTTCTTC
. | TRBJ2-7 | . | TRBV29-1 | CSVGPRDEQYF | TGCAGCGTTGGCCCCCGGGACGAGCAGTACTTC